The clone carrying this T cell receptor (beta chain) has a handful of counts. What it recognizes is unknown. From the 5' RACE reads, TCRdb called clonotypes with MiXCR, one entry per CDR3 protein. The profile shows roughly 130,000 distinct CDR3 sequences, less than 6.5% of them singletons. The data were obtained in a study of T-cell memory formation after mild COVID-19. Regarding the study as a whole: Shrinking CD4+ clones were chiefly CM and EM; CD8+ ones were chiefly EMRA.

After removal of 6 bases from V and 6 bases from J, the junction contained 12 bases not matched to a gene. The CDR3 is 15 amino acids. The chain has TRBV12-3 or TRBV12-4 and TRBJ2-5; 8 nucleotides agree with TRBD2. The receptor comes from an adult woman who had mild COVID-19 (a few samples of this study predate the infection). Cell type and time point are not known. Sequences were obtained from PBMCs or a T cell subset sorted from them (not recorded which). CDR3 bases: TGTGCCAGCAGACCGGTGAGCGGGGGCTCGAAGACCCAGTACTTC. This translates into CASRPVSGGSKTQYF.